The source of this T cell receptor beta chain is a study of cytomegalovirus exposure and HLA in healthy donors. For the study at large: The use of the same platform for the 120 or so validation repertoires and the 666 first-cohort repertoires was reported by a later analysis.

Clones were read by immunoSEQ multiplex PCR, and TCRdb kept only the in-frame ones, dropping some. Altogether a few hundred thousand clones are present, approximately 88% being singletons, with the ten largest covering about 0.9%. General study findings and limits: Investigators reported around 150 TCR beta chains as tied to cytomegalovirus.

A word on this clone: Its antigen remains unknown.

The sequenced sample was PBMCs. The origin of this receptor is a woman aged 18 to 35 in good health and CMV-seronegative.

In nucleotides, the CDR3 is TGTGCCAGCAGCTTAGACAGGGTCTCCTACGAGCAGTACTTC. It encodes CASSLDRVSYEQYF. This rearrangement joins TRBV7-2 to TRBJ2-7; TRBD1 is a possible D gene (6 bases). Germline values: CDR1 SGHTA, CDR2 FQGNSA. Trimming removed 1 base from V and 0 bases from J, with 7 bases in between. This CDR3 has 14 residues.